This TCR beta chain originates from a study of siplizumab effects on memory and regulatory T cells. General study results and limits: Unstimulated subsets were the mapping target of only a minor fraction of alloreactive clones. For mappable alloreactive CD4+ clones, the mean Treg-derived fraction was roughly 70% with siplizumab and roughly 25% in controls. Naive or memory phenotype assignment was not possible for roughly 80-97% of proliferating CD4+ or CD8+ clones. Sequences that were alloreactive and traceable to unstimulated CD4+ memory cells were significantly reduced by siplizumab.

Concerning this clone itself: The antigen is not known.

Clones were read by immunoSEQ multiplex PCR, and TCRdb kept only the in-frame ones, dropping some. The repertoire includes some 88,000 clones, about 87% of them detected once, and roughly 15% sits in the top ten. The ends lost 5 bases at V and 6 bases at J; junction bases unmatched: 9. Germline V lookup: CDR1 MDHEN, CDR2 SYDVKM. The CDR3 has 15 residues. The genes are TRBV28 and TRBJ2-3; 9 bases fit TRBD2. The receptor was derived from a human donor in good health. Sequencing input: CD4+ T cells sorted from blood. CDR3 DNA sequence: TGTGCCAGCAGTGTCCCTAAGAGCGGGAGGGATACGCAGTATTTT. Its translation is CASSVPKSGRDTQYF.